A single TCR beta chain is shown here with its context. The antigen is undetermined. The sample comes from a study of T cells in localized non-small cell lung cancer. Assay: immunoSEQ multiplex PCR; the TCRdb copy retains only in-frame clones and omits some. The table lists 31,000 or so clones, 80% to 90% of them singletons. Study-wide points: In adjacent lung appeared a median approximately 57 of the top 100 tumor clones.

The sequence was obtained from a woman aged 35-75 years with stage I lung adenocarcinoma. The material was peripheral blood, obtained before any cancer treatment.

CDR3 loop: CASSPGTPSYNEQFF. In DNA, the CDR3 is TGTGCCAGCAGCCCCGGCACGCCTTCCTACAATGAGCAGTTCTTC. The chain carries TRBV5-8 and TRBJ2-1; D gene uncertain. The CDR3 totals 15 residues. Trimming shortened V by 4 bases and J by 1 base, and 12 bases separated the two germline ends. The germline V gene has CDR1 SGHTS and CDR2 YDEGEE.